The text below deals with one T cell receptor (beta chain). This specimen comes from a study of cytomegalovirus exposure and HLA in healthy donors. The PCR contained 60 Vbeta and 13 Jbeta primers. Produced via immunoSEQ multiplex PCR; TCRdb's table is partial and in-frame only. The sample lists some 150,000 clones, more than 80% occurring once. Losses at the gene ends were 0 bases for V and 2 bases for J; bases not matched to a gene: 3. Germline values: CDR1 SGHRS, CDR2 YFSETQ. The CDR3 is 16 amino acids. The rearrangement joins TRBV5-1 to TRBJ2-2; TRBD1 matches at 8 bases. Material for sequencing was PBMCs. The sequence was collected from a woman in her thirties in good health and CMV-seropositive. In DNA form, the CDR3 reads TGCGCCAGCAGCTTGGGCGGGACAGGCAACACCGGGGAGCTGTTTTTT. It yields the protein CASSLGGTGNTGELFF.